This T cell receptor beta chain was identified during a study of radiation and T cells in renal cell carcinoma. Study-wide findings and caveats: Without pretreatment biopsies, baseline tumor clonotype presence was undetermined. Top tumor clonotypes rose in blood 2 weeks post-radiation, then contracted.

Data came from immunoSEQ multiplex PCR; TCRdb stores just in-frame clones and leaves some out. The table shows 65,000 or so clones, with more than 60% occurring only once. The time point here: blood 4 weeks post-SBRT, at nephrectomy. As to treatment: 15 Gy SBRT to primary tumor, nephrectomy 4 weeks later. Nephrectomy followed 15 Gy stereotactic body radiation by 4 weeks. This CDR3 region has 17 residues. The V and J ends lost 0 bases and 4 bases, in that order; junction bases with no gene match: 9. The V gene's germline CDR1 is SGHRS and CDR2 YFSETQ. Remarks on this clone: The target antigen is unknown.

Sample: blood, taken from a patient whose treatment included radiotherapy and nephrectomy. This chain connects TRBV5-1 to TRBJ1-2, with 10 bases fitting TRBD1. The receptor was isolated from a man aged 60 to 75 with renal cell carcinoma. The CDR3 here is CASSLGGTGASGYGYTF. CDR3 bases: TGCGCCAGCAGCTTGGGAGGGACAGGGGCTTCGGGCTATGGCTACACCTTC.